A selection of T cell receptor beta chains follows, all from one sample in a study of human T cells and chemical hapten exposure. TCRdb re-derived calls from the RACE reads in MiXCR, one entry per CDR3 protein. The data hold some 51,000 distinct CDR3 sequences, with 9.4% observed a single time. The source was whole blood, collected in connection with sensitization to the hapten diphenylcyclopropenone (DPC). These receptors all stem from a woman aged 40 to 55 with alopecia areata. Some clones in this sample may be carry-over from other donors' samples. The CDR3 runs from the conserved cysteine through the conserved F or W. A D gene is named only where the DNA matches it firmly. Where a row states a size, it is once, few, many or the class of an expanded clone; other rows omit it.

NA,TRBV20-1,TRBJ2-3,TRBD2,TGCAGTGCGGTGAACAGGGGGACTAGCGGCACAGATACGCAGTATTTT,CSAVNRGTSGTDTQYF
NA,TRBV25-1,TRBJ2-1,NA,TGTGCCAGCACCGAACCGGGGGCTTATGAGCAGTTCTTC,CASTEPGAYEQFF
NA,TRBV5-6,TRBJ1-1,NA,TGTGCCAGCTGGCTAGGGGCGATGAACACTGAAGCTTTCTTT,CASWLGAMNTEAFF
once,TRBV5-1,TRBJ2-2,NA,TGCGCCAGCAGCTTGGATCCCTCCGGGGAGCTGTTTTTT,CASSLDPSGELFF
many,TRBV30,TRBJ2-3,NA,TGTGCCTGGACTAGTGGGTTATTGAGTCATACGCAGTATTTT,CAWTSGLLSHTQYF
many,TRBV12-3/TRBV12-4,TRBJ1-1,NA,TGTGCCAGCAGGACATCCGGGGGCGTCGGCACTGAAGCTTTCTTT,CASRTSGGVGTEAFF
many,TRBV5-1,TRBJ2-7,NA,TGCGCCAGCAGCGTCAGTTACAGCTCCTACGAGCAGTACTTC,CASSVSYSSYEQYF
NA,TRBV4-1,TRBJ1-2,TRBD1,TGCGCCAGCAGCCAAGCCGGGACAGGGTCTAACTATGGCTACACCTTC,CASSQAGTGSNYGYTF
many,TRBV15,TRBJ1-2,NA,TGTGCCACCAGCAGACTTATAACAGGGTCAGGCGATGGCTACACCTTC,CATSRLITGSGDGYTF
many,TRBV6-5,TRBJ1-6,NA,TGTGCCAGCAGTTACTTGTCTGACACCAATTCACCCCTCCACTTT,CASSYLSDTNSPLHF
many,TRBV20-1,TRBJ2-7,NA,TGCAGTGCTAGTCACTACAGAGAGCAGTACTTC,CSASHYREQYF
many,TRBV2,TRBJ1-2,TRBD1,TGTGCCAGCAGTGAATATAATGTGGGACAGGGGACTCGATATGGCTACACCTTC,CASSEYNVGQGTRYGYTF
few,TRBV24-1,TRBJ2-3,NA,TGTGCCACCAGTGATGGGGGGCCAGATACGCAGTATTTT,CATSDGGPDTQYF
many,TRBV7-2,TRBJ2-2,NA,TGTGCCAGCAGCCGCCAGACTAGCACCGGGGAGCTGTTTTTT,CASSRQTSTGELFF
few,TRBV6-1,TRBJ2-3,NA,TGTGCCAGCAGTGATGGCCGGGGAGATACGCAGTATTTT,CASSDGRGDTQYF
medium-sized,TRBV27,TRBJ2-6,NA,TGTGCCAGCAGTCCTAGGACGTTTTCTGGGGCCAACGTCCTGACTTTC,CASSPRTFSGANVLTF
many,TRBV6-1,TRBJ2-3,TRBD2,TGTGCCAGCATAACTAGCGGGGACACAGATACGCAGTATTTT,CASITSGDTDTQYF
many,TRBV7-3,TRBJ1-1,NA,TGTGCCAGCAGCTTAGACGGGCAGACCAAAGCTTTCTTT,CASSLDGQTKAFF
NA,TRBV2,TRBJ1-5,TRBD1,TGTGCCAGCAGTGTCGGACAGGAACATCAGCCCCAGCATTTT,CASSVGQEHQPQHF
few,TRBV4-3,TRBJ1-1,NA,TGCGCCAGCAGCCAAGCCCCCGGATCGGGGGGGACTGAAGCTTTCTTT,CASSQAPGSGGTEAFF
many,TRBV6-1,TRBJ2-7,NA,TGTGCCAGCAGTGATTGGTCACTCCAGGCCTACGAGCAGTACTTC,CASSDWSLQAYEQYF
NA,TRBV7-6,TRBJ1-4,TRBD1,TGTGCCTGCGGGACAGGTGAAAAACTGTTTTTT,CACGTGEKLFF
many,TRBV7-6,TRBJ2-1,TRBD1,TGTGCCAGCAGCTCGGGACAGGGGGCTTACAATGAGCAGTTCTTC,CASSSGQGAYNEQFF
many,TRBV7-9,TRBJ1-6,NA,TGTGCCAGCAGCTTATCGACAGGTTATTCACCCCTCCACTTT,CASSLSTGYSPLHF
many,TRBV7-9,TRBJ2-3,NA,TGTGCCAGCAGCTTAGGTCGCGGAGCCCCCACAGATACGCAGTATTTT,CASSLGRGAPTDTQYF
many,TRBV4-1,TRBJ2-3,NA,TGCGCCAGCAGCCAAGTTGTGAACACAGATACGCAGTATTTT,CASSQVVNTDTQYF
NA,TRBV6-1,TRBJ2-3,NA,TGTGCCAGCAGAAGCGCCCAGGCAGATACGCAGTATTTT,CASRSAQADTQYF
many,TRBV7-3,TRBJ2-2,NA,TGTGCCAGCAGCCCCCGGGTAGGGCGGGGGCTCACCGGGGAGCTGTTTTTT,CASSPRVGRGLTGELFF
many,TRBV20-1,TRBJ2-7,TRBD1,TGCAGTATGACAGGGGGAAAGTACGAGCAGTACTTC,CSMTGGKYEQYF
many,TRBV6-2/TRBV6-3,TRBJ1-1,NA,TGTGCCAGCAGTTCCAGGCCATCGGGGAACACTGAAGCTTTCTTT,CASSSRPSGNTEAFF
few,TRBV28,TRBJ2-1,NA,TGTGCCAGCAGATCCTACTACAATGAGCAGTTCTTC,CASRSYYNEQFF